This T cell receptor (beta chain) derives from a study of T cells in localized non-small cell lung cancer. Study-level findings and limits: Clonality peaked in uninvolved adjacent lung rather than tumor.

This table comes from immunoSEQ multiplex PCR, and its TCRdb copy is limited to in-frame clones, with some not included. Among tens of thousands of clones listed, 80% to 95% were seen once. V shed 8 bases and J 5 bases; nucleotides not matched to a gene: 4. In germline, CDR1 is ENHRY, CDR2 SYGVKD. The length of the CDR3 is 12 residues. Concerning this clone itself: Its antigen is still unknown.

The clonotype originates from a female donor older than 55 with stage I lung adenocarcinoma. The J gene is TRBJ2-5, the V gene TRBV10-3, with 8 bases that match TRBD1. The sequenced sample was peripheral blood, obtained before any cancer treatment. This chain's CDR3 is CAIAGGRETQYF. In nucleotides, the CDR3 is TGTGCCATCGCAGGGGGCAGGGAGACCCAGTACTTC.